Following are 26 T cell receptor beta chains from one sample sequenced in a study of blood T cell repertoires in COVID-19. The assay was immunoSEQ multiplex PCR, and TCRdb's table has in-frame clones only and misses some. Of about 190,000 clones in the sample, under 80% were seen once. The sequenced material came from PBMCs or T cells enriched from blood (not recorded which). The origin of the receptors is a woman aged 45 to 65 with acute COVID-19.

This clone showed up just a few times. This chain links TRBV6-2 or TRBV6-3 with TRBJ2-1; 8 positions match TRBD1. This CDR3 contains 16 residues. Germline CDR1 MNHEY, CDR2 SVGEGT. With 5 bases clipped from V and 8 bases from J, the junction kept 14 bases outside the gene matches. The CDR3 nucleotides are TGTGCCAGCAGTCACGCAGTCGGACAGGGCAGATATGAGCAGTTCTTC. This translates into CASSHAVGQGRYEQFF.

The chain uses TRBV28 and TRBJ1-5; D not resolved. This CDR3 has 13 residues. V lost 10 bases, J lost 3 bases, and 13 bases lay in between. Germline CDR1 is MDHEN and CDR2 is SYDVKM. CDR3 sequence (DNA): TGTGCCACCCAGACAAGTTTCAATCAGCCCCAGCATTTT. It is translated as CATQTSFNQPQHF. The entire variable domain, with the rest obtained from reference TRBV28 and TRBJ1-5, is as follows: DVKVTQSSRYLVKRTGEKVFLECVQDMDHENMFWYRQDPGLGLRLIYFSYDVKMKEKGDIPEGYSVSREKKERFSLILESASTNQTSMYLCATQTSFNQPQHFGDGTRLSIL.

The chain joins TRBV29-1 to TRBJ1-1; D possibly corresponds to TRBD1 (5 bases). CDR1 and CDR2 (germline): SQVTM, ANQGSEA. The CDR3 covers 13 residues. With 6 bases removed from V and 1 base from J, the gap between germline ends came to 12 bases. CDR3 DNA: TGCAGCGTGGCAGGGTCTGGGAACACTGAAGCTTTCTTT. Protein: CSVAGSGNTEAFF.

This clone appeared a single time. The gene calls are TRBV3-1 (or the pseudogene TRBV3-2) and TRBJ1-6; D ambiguous. This CDR3 contains 17 residues. Germline V lookup: CDR1 LGHDT, CDR2 YNNKEL (reference sequence). With 1 base removed from V and 3 bases from J, the gap between germline ends came to 13 bases. The CDR3 here is CASSQGSRTVYNSPLHF. The CDR3 DNA reads TGTGCCAGCAGCCAAGGCTCTAGAACGGTCTATAATTCACCCCTCCACTTT.

This chain joins TRBV7-8 and TRBJ1-3; 7 positions agree with TRBD1. V dropped 3 bases and J dropped 4; count of bases not matched to a gene: 9. The CDR3 covers 16 residues. CDR1 and CDR2 (germline): SGHVS, FQNEAQ. CDR3 amino acids: CASSFNRGTAGNTIYF. The CDR3 DNA is TGTGCCAGCAGCTTCAATCGCGGGACAGCCGGAAACACCATATATTTT.

As concerns this clone: Other DNA sequences in this specimen translate into the identical CDR3. The chain employs TRBV14 and TRBJ1-2, with D uncertain. Trimming took 0 bases from V and 2 from J, leaving 4 bases between them. The CDR3 is 13 amino acids. The germline V gene has CDR1 SGHDN and CDR2 FVKESK. The CDR3 sequence: CASSQDRNYGYTF. CDR3 DNA: TGTGCCAGCAGCCAAGACAGGAACTATGGCTACACCTTC.

This clone has a handful of counts. J is TRBJ2-6 and V is TRBV13; 7 nucleotides match TRBD1. Germline assignment: CDR1 PRHDT and CDR2 FYEKMQ (reference sequence). The CDR3 sequence is 17 residues long. Trimming took 3 bases from V and 2 from J; bases not matched to a gene: 7. This CDR3 reads CASSFQLRGTGANVLTF. The DNA of the CDR3 is TGTGCCAGCAGCTTCCAACTCAGGGGGACTGGGGCCAACGTCCTGACTTTC.

V gene TRBV6-4 combines with J gene TRBJ2-3; tentative D call: TRBD1 (7 bases). The CDR3 length is 14 residues. Germline lookup yields CDR1 MRHNA and CDR2 SNTAGT. Between the trimmed V and J ends, which lost 8 bases and 2 bases, there was a span of 14 bases. CDR3 nucleotide sequence: TGTGCCAGCGGAGGGGGCCGCCACACAGATACGCAGTATTTT. Its translation is CASGGGRHTDTQYF.

This clone occurred a few times. V and J are TRBV7-2 and TRBJ2-2; 9 nucleotides match TRBD1. CDR3 size: 14 residues. The trim removed 4 bases at V and 4 bases at J, leaving 1 base unmatched. Germline CDR1 reads SGHTA; CDR2 reads FQGNSA. The CDR3 nucleotides are TGTGCCAGCAGCTCGGGACAGGGCACCGGGGAGCTGTTTTTT. Translated: CASSSGQGTGELFF.

This clone has a handful of counts. This chain joins TRBV19 and TRBJ2-7, with no clear D. Trimming left V 7 bases short and J 2 bases short, with 15 bases between. CDR3 length: 14 residues. Germline CDR1 and CDR2: LNHDA and SQIVND (reference sequence). CDR3 bases: TGTGCCAGTATGGGCAGCCTAAAACCCTACGAGCAGTACGTC. It translates to CASMGSLKPYEQYV.

The V gene is TRBV9, the J gene TRBJ2-2; D is possibly TRBD1 (6 bases). V was trimmed by 5 bases and J by 4 bases, leaving 9 bases between them. CDR3 length: 13 residues. In germline, CDR1 is SGDLS, CDR2 YYNGEE. As DNA, the CDR3 is TGTGCCAGCAGTCTCAGGGGCACCGGGGAGCTGTTTTTT. Amino acid sequence: CASSLRGTGELFF.

This clone appeared a few times. This chain joins TRBV5-5 and TRBJ1-4, with 11 bases matching TRBD1. Germline V gene data show CDR1 as SGHKS and CDR2 as YYEKEE (reference sequence). This CDR3 spans 16 amino acids. V shed 3 bases and J 6 bases; nucleotides not matched to a gene: 7. CDR3 nucleotides: TGTGCCAGCAGCTCCCGGGACAGGGGGAAGGATGAAAAACTGTTTTTT. Translation gives CASSSRDRGKDEKLFF.

V is TRBV7-8 and J is TRBJ1-1; D is possibly TRBD1 (6 bases). Trimming left V 5 bases short and J 10 bases short, with 11 bases between. Germline V CDR1 and CDR2: SGHVS, FQNEAQ. The CDR3 spans 11 residues. The chain's CDR3 is CASSLTGRAFF. In nucleotides, the CDR3 is TGTGCCAGCAGCCTAACAGGGAGAGCTTTCTTT.

This clone has a single count. The V gene is TRBV19, the J gene TRBJ1-1; TRBD1 might be the D (6 bases). The CDR3 totals 15 residues. The V end was cut by 7 bases, the J end by 1 base, with 16 bases between. Germline CDR1 is LNHDA and CDR2 is SQIVND (reference sequence). In DNA, the CDR3 is TGTGCCAGTATCACACCAGGGGCCCAGAACACTGAAGCTTTCTTT. As protein: CASITPGAQNTEAFF.

The chain is built from TRBV28 and TRBJ1-5, with TRBD1 as a possible D gene (6 bases). Germline V gene sequence: CDR1 MDHEN, CDR2 SYDVKM. This CDR3 comprises 13 residues. The V gene lost 1 base and the J gene lost 9 bases, with 10 bases spanning the gap. The CDR3 reads CASSLFQGWPQHF. As DNA, the CDR3 is TGTGCCAGCAGTTTATTCCAGGGGTGGCCCCAGCATTTT.

The chain links TRBV7-9 to TRBJ2-5; 14 bases fit TRBD2. CDR3 length: 17 residues. V shed 5 bases and J 0 bases; nucleotides not matched to a gene: 5. Germline V gene data show CDR1 as SEHNR and CDR2 as FQNEAQ (reference sequence). CDR3 region: CASSGWTSGGYQETQYF. CDR3 nucleotides: TGTGCCAGCAGCGGCTGGACTAGCGGGGGGTACCAAGAGACCCAGTACTTC.

In this sample, this clone turned up a few times. This chain links TRBV29-1 with TRBJ1-4; D remains unclear. CDR3 length: 14 amino acids. The germline V and J ends were trimmed by 0 bases and 8 bases, with 13 bases remaining between them. Germline lookup yields CDR1 SQVTM and CDR2 ANQGSEA. Here the CDR3 reads CSVEDPGREEKLFF. Here the CDR3 DNA reads TGCAGCGTTGAAGATCCGGGGAGGGAGGAAAAACTGTTTTTT.

The chain is built from TRBV24-1 and TRBJ1-2; tentatively, D is TRBD1 (6 bases). The germline V gene encodes CDR1 KGHDR and CDR2 SFDVKD. This CDR3 contains 15 residues. Trimming took 4 bases from V and 3 from J, leaving 14 bases between them. The CDR3 loop is CATSEPAGADYGYTF. The DNA for the CDR3 is TGTGCCACCAGTGAGCCGGCGGGGGCAGACTATGGCTACACCTTC.

V is TRBV18 and J is TRBJ2-1, with D possibly TRBD1 on 5 matching bases. The CDR3 contains 14 residues. V lost 1 base to trimming and J lost 4 bases, with 8 bases between them. The V gene's germline CDR1 is KGHSH and CDR2 LQKENI. CDR3 sequence (DNA): TGTGCCAGCTCACCACGGGGCAGTTACAATGAGCAGTTCTTC. This codes for CASSPRGSYNEQFF.

The chain uses TRBV9 and TRBJ2-3; D unclear. This CDR3 is 15 amino acids long. The germline gives CDR1 SGDLS, CDR2 YYNGEE. V was pared by 0 bases and J by 2 bases, with 10 bases between. CDR3 DNA sequence: TGTGCCAGCAGCGTAGATGTGAGAATCACAGATACGCAGTATTTT. This codes for CASSVDVRITDTQYF.

This clone was seen just once. At the DNA level, this CDR3 is encoded by other sequences in the same sample as well. This CDR3 reads CASRGGGTGELFF. CDR3 bases: TGTGCCAGCCGAGGGGGAGGGACCGGGGAGCTGTTTTTT. The chain recombines TRBV2 with TRBJ2-2; D perhaps matches TRBD2 (7 bases). The germline gives CDR1 SNHLY, CDR2 FYNNEI. The V end was cut by 8 bases, the J end by 5 bases, with 12 bases between. The CDR3 totals 13 residues.

This clone was detected only once. J is TRBJ1-4 and V is TRBV5-8; TRBD1 aligns across 7 bases. The CDR3 length is 19 residues. Germline V gene lookup returns CDR1 SGHTS and CDR2 YDEGEE. V lost 3 bases to trimming and J lost 8 bases; unmatched junction nucleotides: 22. This CDR3 is CASSSAALALQGRGEKLFF. CDR3 coding DNA: TGTGCCAGCAGCTCTGCTGCCTTAGCCTTACAGGGGCGAGGGGAAAAACTGTTTTTT.

The chain combines TRBV7-9 with TRBJ1-2, with D uncertain. Trimming cost V 3 bases and J 8 bases, with 10 bases left between them. Germline V CDR1 and CDR2: SEHNR, FQNEAQ (reference sequence). CDR3 length equals 12 residues. The CDR3 bases are TGTGCCAGCAGCTTTGGAGGGTACGGCTACACCTTC. Its translation is CASSFGGYGYTF.

The chain links TRBV24-1 to TRBJ2-2; 9 positions match TRBD2. The CDR3 is 16 amino acids. CDR1 and CDR2 (germline): KGHDR, SFDVKD. V dropped 3 bases and J dropped 6; count of bases not matched to a gene: 7. This chain's CDR3 is CATSDTGTSSSGELFF. The CDR3 DNA sequence: TGTGCCACCAGTGATACCGGGACTAGCTCATCCGGGGAGCTGTTTTTT.

V is TRBV7-3 and J is TRBJ2-3, with 8 bases fitting TRBD2. The CDR3 totals 17 residues. Germline-derived CDR1 and CDR2 are SGHTA and FQGTGA. The ends lost 1 base at V and 2 bases at J; junction bases unmatched: 8. The CDR3 region is CASSLILAGTVTDTQYF. DNA for the CDR3: TGTGCCAGCAGCTTAATCCTAGCGGGCACCGTCACAGATACGCAGTATTTT.

This clone was seen a few times. J is TRBJ2-3 and V is TRBV7-9; maybe TRBD1 (5 bases). Germline V gene data show CDR1 as SEHNR and CDR2 as FQNEAQ (reference sequence). Trimming cost V 7 bases and J 2 bases, with 19 bases left between them. This CDR3 has 16 residues. CDR3 DNA: TGTGCCAGCACCCAAGTGGCTGGGGCCAACACAGATACGCAGTATTTT. As protein: CASTQVAGANTDTQYF.